What follows are 12 T cell receptor beta chains derived from one specimen sequenced in a study of cytomegalovirus exposure and HLA in healthy donors. Amplification used 60 Vbeta primers and 13 Jbeta primers. The assay was immunoSEQ multiplex PCR, and TCRdb's table has in-frame clones only and misses some. The top ten hold 2% to 3% of the sample, which has around 120,000 clones, 60% to 80% seen once. Sequenced sample: PBMCs. The origin of the receptors is a man between 50 and 59 years old in good health and CMV-seropositive.

This clone has just a few counts. V is TRBV30 and J is TRBJ2-1; TRBD2 matches 8 bases. J gave up 8 bases and V 3 bases, and 9 bases lay outside the gene matches. The germline V gene has CDR1 GTSNPN and CDR2 SVGIG (reference sequence). This CDR3 is built from 14 residues. CDR3 bases: TGTGCCTGGAGCCGGGAGGGGCTTAGGCATGAGCAGTTCTTC. It yields the protein CAWSREGLRHEQFF. Supplemented by reference TRBV30 and TRBJ2-1, the full variable domain reads SQTIHQWPATLVQPVGSPLSLECTVEGTSNPNLYWYRQAAGRGLQLLFYSVGIGQISSEVPQNLSASRPQDRQFILSSKKLLLSDSGFYLCAWSREGLRHEQFFGPGTRLTVL.

V usage is TRBV28 and J usage is TRBJ2-7; TRBD1 agrees at 7 bases. The CDR3 runs 15 residues. Trimming cost V 7 bases and J 1 base; bases outside gene matches: 10. The germline gives CDR1 MDHEN, CDR2 SYDVKM. The CDR3 reads CASTLWAGGSYEQYF. CDR3 coding DNA: TGTGCCAGCACCCTGTGGGCAGGGGGTTCCTACGAGCAGTACTTC.

The V call is TRBV7-2, the J call TRBJ2-7, with 12 bases identical to TRBD2. The length of the CDR3 is 16 residues. V shed 5 bases, J shed 6 bases, and the junction held 11 bases outside the gene matches. From germline, CDR1 is SGHTA and CDR2 FQGNSA. The CDR3, as DNA: TGTGCCAGCAGCCGGGGGCTAGCGGGGGGGCCAGGCGAGCAGTACTTC. It codes for CASSRGLAGGPGEQYF.

The V call is TRBV14, the J call TRBJ2-5; 7 bases align to TRBD1. Germline V CDR1 and CDR2: SGHDN, FVKESK. The CDR3 covers 14 residues. Trimming at V came to 4 bases and at J to 3 bases, leaving 5 bases not matched to a gene. The CDR3 nucleotides are TGTGCCAGCAGCCTTGGGACAGTCAAAGAGACCCAGTACTTC. Its protein is CASSLGTVKETQYF.

The chain carries TRBV2 and TRBJ1-2; possibly TRBD1 for D (6 bases). Germline CDR1 reads SNHLY; CDR2 reads FYNNEI. This CDR3 spans 14 amino acids. V was trimmed by 9 bases and J by 1 base, leaving 15 bases between them. CDR3 amino acids: CARTRSQGNYGYTF. CDR3 DNA sequence: TGTGCCAGAACCAGATCACAGGGTAACTATGGCTACACCTTC. Full variable domain (rest looked up from reference TRBV2 and TRBJ1-2): EPEVTQTPSHQVTQMGQEVILRCVPISNHLYFYWYRQILGQKVEFLVSFYNNEISEKSEIFDDQFSVERPDGSNFTLKIRSTKLEDSAMYFCARTRSQGNYGYTFGSGTRLTVV.

This rearrangement joins TRBV29-1 to TRBJ2-7; the D is unclear. Per the germline V gene, CDR1 is SQVTM and CDR2 is ANQGSEA. Trimming shortened V by 8 bases and J by 3 bases, and 5 bases separated the two germline ends. This CDR3 has 9 residues. The CDR3 spells CSPFYEQYF. For the CDR3, the DNA is TGCAGCCCATTCTACGAGCAGTACTTC.

The V and J genes are TRBV10-3 and TRBJ2-3, with 14 bases matching TRBD2. The CDR3 has 14 amino acids. Per the germline V gene, CDR1 is ENHRY and CDR2 is SYGVKD. V lost 10 bases, J lost 4 bases, and 4 bases stayed unmatched. CDR3 amino acids: CATQGLAGADTQYF. CDR3 DNA: TGTGCCACACAGGGACTAGCGGGGGCAGATACGCAGTATTTT.

This clone has only one observation. The CDR3 bases are TGTGCCAGCAGCTTAGGACAGGGCACCGGAGCTTTCTTT. Protein sequence: CASSLGQGTGAFF. The chain recombines TRBV7-6 with TRBJ1-1; TRBD1 aligns across 7 bases. The germline V gene has CDR1 SGHVS and CDR2 FNYEAQ. J was trimmed by 10 bases and V by 1 base; bases with no gene match: 6. The CDR3 has 13 residues.

J is TRBJ2-7 and V is TRBV9, with 10 bases fitting TRBD1. Germline V gene data show CDR1 as SGDLS and CDR2 as YYNGEE. Trimming cost V 4 bases and J 3 bases; bases outside gene matches: 1. The CDR3 loop spans 13 amino acids. The CDR3 sequence: CASSRDRGYEQYF. The DNA for the CDR3 is TGTGCCAGCAGCCGGGACAGGGGCTACGAGCAGTACTTC.

The chain links TRBV27 to TRBJ2-1; 8 bases align to TRBD2. Germline trimming cut 5 bases from V and 6 bases from J; bases unmatched to any gene: 12. CDR1 and CDR2 (germline): MNHEY, SMNVEV (reference sequence). The CDR3 sequence is 16 residues long. CDR3 loop: CASSPPGGRWGNEQFF. The CDR3 DNA reads as TGTGCCAGCAGTCCCCCTGGCGGGAGGTGGGGCAATGAGCAGTTCTTC.

This chain uses TRBV5-5 with TRBJ1-1; tentative D call: TRBD1 (6 bases). Germline values: CDR1 SGHKS, CDR2 YYEKEE (reference sequence). Trimming removed 4 bases from V and 5 bases from J, with 18 bases in between. The CDR3 runs to 15 residues. CDR3: CASSRFTGIRTEAFF. The CDR3 DNA reads as TGTGCCAGCAGCCGGTTCACAGGGATAAGAACTGAAGCTTTCTTT. The complete variable domain, with remaining parts taken from reference TRBV5-5 and TRBJ1-1, reads DAGVTQSPTHLIKTRGQQVTLRCSPISGHKSVSWYQQVLGQGPQFIFQYYEKEERGRGNFPDRFSARQFPNYSSELNVNALLLGDSALYLCASSRFTGIRTEAFFGQGTRLTVV.

This clone was recorded once. The chain recombines TRBV5-1 with TRBJ1-1; possible D gene TRBD1, 5 bases. Trimming shortened V by 3 bases and J by 4 bases, and 13 bases separated the two germline ends. This CDR3 has 14 residues. Germline V CDR1 and CDR2: SGHRS, YFSETQ. The CDR3 DNA follows: TGCGCCAGCAGCTCGTCGGGGGGGTTCACTGAAGCTTTCTTT. Its translation: CASSSSGGFTEAFF.